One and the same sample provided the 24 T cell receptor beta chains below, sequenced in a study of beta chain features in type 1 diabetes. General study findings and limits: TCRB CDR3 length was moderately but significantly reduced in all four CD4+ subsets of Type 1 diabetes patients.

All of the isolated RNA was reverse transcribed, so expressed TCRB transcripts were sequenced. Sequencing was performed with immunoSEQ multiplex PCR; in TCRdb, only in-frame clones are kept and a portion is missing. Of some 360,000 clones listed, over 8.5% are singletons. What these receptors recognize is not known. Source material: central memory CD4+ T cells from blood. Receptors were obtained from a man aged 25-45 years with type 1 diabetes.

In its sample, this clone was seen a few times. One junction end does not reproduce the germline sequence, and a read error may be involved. For the CDR3, the DNA is TGCGCCAGCAGGTTGGACAGGGTTCGCGAGCAGTACTTC. Encoded protein: CASRLDRVREQYF. The V and J genes are TRBV5-1 and TRBJ2-7; the match to TRBD1 covers 8 bases. From germline, CDR1 is SGHRS and CDR2 YFSETQ. This CDR3 contains 13 residues.

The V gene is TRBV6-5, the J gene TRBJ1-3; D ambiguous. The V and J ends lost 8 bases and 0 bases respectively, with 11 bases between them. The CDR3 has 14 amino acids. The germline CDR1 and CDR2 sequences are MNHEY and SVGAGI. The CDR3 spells CASFAAGSGNTIYF. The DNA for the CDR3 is TGTGCCAGCTTTGCGGCGGGCTCTGGAAACACCATATATTTT.

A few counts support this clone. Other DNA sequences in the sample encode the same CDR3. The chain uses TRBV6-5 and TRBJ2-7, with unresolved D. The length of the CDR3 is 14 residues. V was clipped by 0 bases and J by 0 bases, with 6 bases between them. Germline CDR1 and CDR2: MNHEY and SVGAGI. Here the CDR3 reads CASSYSRSSYEQYF. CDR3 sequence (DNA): TGTGCCAGCAGTTACTCGAGGTCCTCCTACGAGCAGTACTTC.

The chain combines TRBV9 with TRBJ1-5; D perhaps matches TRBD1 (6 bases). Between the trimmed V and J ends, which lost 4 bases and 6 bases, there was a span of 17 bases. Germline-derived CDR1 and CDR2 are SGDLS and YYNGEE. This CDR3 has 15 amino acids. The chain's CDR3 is CASSPGVGVFQPQHF. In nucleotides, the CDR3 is TGTGCCAGCAGCCCAGGGGTGGGGGTTTTTCAGCCCCAGCATTTT.

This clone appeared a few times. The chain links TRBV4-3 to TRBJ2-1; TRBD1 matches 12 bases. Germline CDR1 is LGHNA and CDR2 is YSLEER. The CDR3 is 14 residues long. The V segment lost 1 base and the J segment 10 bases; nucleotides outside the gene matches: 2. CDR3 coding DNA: TGCGCCAGCAGCCAAGGGGACAGGGGGCGCGAGCAGTTCTTC. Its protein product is CASSQGDRGREQFF.

The CDR3 DNA is TGTGCCAGCAGCTTAGCCTCAGGGAAAGAGACCCAGTACTTC. Encoded protein: CASSLASGKETQYF. The chain uses TRBV11-2 and TRBJ2-5, with a tentative D call TRBD1 (5 bases). This CDR3 has 14 residues. The germline V and J ends were trimmed by 1 base and 3 bases, with 9 bases remaining between them. Germline V gene lookup returns CDR1 SGHAT and CDR2 FQNNGV.

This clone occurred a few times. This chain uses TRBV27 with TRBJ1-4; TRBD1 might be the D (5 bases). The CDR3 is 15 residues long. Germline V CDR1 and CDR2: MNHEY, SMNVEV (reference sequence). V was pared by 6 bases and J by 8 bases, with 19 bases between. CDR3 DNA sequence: TGTGCCAGCAGCTCCCCCGGGACGGGACTCGAAAAACTGTTTTTT. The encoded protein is CASSSPGTGLEKLFF.

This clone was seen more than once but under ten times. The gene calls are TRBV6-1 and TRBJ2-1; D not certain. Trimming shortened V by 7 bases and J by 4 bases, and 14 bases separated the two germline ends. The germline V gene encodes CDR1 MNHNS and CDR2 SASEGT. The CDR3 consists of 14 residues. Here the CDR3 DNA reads TGTGCCAGCATCGAGGACCGGCATTACAATGAGCAGTTCTTC. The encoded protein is CASIEDRHYNEQFF.

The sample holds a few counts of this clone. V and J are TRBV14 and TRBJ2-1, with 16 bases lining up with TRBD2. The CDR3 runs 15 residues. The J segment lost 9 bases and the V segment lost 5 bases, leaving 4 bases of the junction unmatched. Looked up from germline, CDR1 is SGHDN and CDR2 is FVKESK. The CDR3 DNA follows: TGTGCCAGCAGCGGGACTAGCGGGAGGGCCGGTGAGCAGTTCTTC. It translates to CASSGTSGRAGEQFF.

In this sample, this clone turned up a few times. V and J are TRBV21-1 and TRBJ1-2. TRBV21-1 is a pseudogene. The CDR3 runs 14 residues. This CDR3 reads CASTKLRIAYGYTF. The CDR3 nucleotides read TGTGCCAGCACAAAGTTGCGGATAGCCTATGGCTACACCTTC.

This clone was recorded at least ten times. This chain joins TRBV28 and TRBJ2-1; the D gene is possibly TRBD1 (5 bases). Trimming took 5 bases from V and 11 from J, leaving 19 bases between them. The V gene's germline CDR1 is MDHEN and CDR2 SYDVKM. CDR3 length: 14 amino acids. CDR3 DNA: TGTGCCAGCAGTCCAGGCTTAGGGGTGGGCCAGCAGTTCTTC. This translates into CASSPGLGVGQQFF.

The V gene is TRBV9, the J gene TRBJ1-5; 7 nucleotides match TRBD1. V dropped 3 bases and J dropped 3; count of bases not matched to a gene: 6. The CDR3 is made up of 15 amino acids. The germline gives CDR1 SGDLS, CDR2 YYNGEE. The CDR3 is CASSASGGDNQPQHF. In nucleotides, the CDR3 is TGTGCCAGCAGCGCCTCAGGGGGGGACAATCAGCCCCAGCATTTT.

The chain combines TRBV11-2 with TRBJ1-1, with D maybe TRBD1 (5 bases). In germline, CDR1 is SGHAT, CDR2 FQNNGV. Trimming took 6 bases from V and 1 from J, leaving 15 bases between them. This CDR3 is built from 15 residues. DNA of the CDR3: TGTGCCAGCAGGGATAACCGGGGCCCGAACACTGAAGCTTTCTTT. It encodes CASRDNRGPNTEAFF.

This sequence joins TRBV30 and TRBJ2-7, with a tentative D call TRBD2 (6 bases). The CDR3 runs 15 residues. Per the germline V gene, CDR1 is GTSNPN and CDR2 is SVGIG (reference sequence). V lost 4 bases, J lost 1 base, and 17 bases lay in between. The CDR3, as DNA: TGTGCCTGGACCCAGGCGGGGACGTGGTCCTACGAGCAGTACTTC. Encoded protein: CAWTQAGTWSYEQYF.

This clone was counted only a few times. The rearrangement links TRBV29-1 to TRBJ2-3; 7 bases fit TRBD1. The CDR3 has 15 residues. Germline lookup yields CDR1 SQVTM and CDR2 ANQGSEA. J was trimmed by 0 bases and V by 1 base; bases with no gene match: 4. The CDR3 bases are TGCAGCGTTGAAGCGGGACAGATTAGCACAGATACGCAGTATTTT. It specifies CSVEAGQISTDTQYF.

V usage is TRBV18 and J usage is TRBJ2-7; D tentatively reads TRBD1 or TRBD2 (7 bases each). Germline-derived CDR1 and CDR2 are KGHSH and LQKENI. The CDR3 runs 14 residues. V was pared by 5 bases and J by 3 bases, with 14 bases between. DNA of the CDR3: TGTGCCAGCTCAAGGGAGGGACAGTACTACGAGCAGTACTTC. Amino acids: CASSREGQYYEQYF. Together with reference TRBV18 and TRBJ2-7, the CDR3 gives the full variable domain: NAGVMQNPRHLVRRRGQEARLRCSPMKGHSHVYWYRQLPEEGLKFMVYLQKENIIDESGMPKERFSAEFPKEGPSILRIQQVVRGDSAAYFCASSREGQYYEQYFGPGTRLTVT.

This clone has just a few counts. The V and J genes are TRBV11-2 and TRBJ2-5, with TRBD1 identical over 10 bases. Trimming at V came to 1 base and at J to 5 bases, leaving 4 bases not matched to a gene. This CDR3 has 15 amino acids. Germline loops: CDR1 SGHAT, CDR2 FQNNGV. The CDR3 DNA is TGTGCCAGCAGCTTAGGGGGACAGGGGATGGAGACCCAGTACTTC. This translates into CASSLGGQGMETQYF.

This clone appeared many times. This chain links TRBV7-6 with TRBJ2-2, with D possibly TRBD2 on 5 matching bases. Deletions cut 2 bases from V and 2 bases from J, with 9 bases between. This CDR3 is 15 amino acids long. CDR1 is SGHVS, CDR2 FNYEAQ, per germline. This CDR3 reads CASSLRPGNTGELFF. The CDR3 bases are TGTGCCAGCAGCTTACGTCCGGGAAACACCGGGGAGCTGTTTTTT.

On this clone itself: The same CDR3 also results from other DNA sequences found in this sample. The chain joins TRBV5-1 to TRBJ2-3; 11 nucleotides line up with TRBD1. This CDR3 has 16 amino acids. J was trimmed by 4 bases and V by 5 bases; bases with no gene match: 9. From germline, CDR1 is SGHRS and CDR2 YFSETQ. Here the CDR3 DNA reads TGCGCCAGCAGTCTCCCCCGGGGACAGGGGGCAGATACGCAGTATTTT. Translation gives CASSLPRGQGADTQYF.

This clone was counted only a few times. Written as DNA, the CDR3 is TGCGCCAGCAGCCGGGACGCTACCACCGGGGAGCTGTTTTTT. Its protein product is CASSRDATTGELFF. The genes are TRBV5-1 and TRBJ2-2; either TRBD1 or TRBD2 may fit D (5 bases each). CDR3 length equals 14 residues. Per germline, CDR1 SGHRS and CDR2 YFSETQ. Trimming took 4 bases from V and 4 from J, leaving 11 bases between them. The full variable domain, rest sourced from reference TRBV5-1 and TRBJ2-2, is KAGVTQTPRYLIKTRGQQVTLSCSPISGHRSVSWYQQTPGQGLQFLFEYFSETQRNKGNFPGRFSGRQFSNSRSEMNVSTLELGDSALYLCASSRDATTGELFFGEGSRLTVL.

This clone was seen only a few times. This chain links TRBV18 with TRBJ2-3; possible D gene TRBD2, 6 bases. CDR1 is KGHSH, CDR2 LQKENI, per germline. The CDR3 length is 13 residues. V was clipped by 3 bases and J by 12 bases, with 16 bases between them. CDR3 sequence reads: CASSPGDSLSQYF. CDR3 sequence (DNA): TGTGCCAGCTCACCGGGGGACTCCCTCTCCCAGTATTTT. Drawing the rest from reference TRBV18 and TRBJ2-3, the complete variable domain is NAGVMQNPRHLVRRRGQEARLRCSPMKGHSHVYWYRQLPEEGLKFMVYLQKENIIDESGMPKERFSAEFPKEGPSILRIQQVVRGDSAAYFCASSPGDSLSQYFGPGTRLTVL.

The CDR3 loop is CASSLDNAGQYF. As DNA, the CDR3 is TGTGCCAGCAGCCTAGATAACGCGGGGCAGTACTTC. The rearrangement uses TRBV7-9 and TRBJ2-7, with a possible D match to TRBD2 (5 bases). CDR1 is SEHNR, CDR2 FQNEAQ, per germline (reference sequence). The CDR3 length is 12 residues. Trimming stripped 5 bases from V and 9 bases from J, with 14 bases between.

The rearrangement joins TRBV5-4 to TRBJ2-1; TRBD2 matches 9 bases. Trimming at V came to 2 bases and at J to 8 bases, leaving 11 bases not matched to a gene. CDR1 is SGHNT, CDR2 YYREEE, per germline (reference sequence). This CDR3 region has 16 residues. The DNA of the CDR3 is TGTGCCAGCAGCTTATTGAGGTCTAGCGGGATCTATGAGCAGTTCTTC. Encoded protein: CASSLLRSSGIYEQFF.

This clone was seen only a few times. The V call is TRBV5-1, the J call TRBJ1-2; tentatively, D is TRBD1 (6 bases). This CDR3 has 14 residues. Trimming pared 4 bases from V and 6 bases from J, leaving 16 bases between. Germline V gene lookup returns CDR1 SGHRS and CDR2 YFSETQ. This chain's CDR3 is CASSRPGQTNGYTF. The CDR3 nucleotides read TGCGCCAGCAGCCGCCCCGGACAGACGAATGGCTACACCTTC.